The present T cell receptor (beta chain) was sequenced within a study of T-cell memory formation after mild COVID-19. Study observations and caveats: Contracting clones localized mainly to CM and EM when CD4+ and mainly to EMRA when CD8+.

In regard to this clonotype: Antigen specificity is unknown.

TCRdb reprocessed the 5' RACE reads with MiXCR, giving one entry per CDR3 protein. The sample includes hundreds of thousands of distinct CDR3 sequences, 15% to 20% seen only once; the top ten take about 8.1%. Germline V gives CDR1 MRHNA, CDR2 SNTAGT. The CDR3 has 15 residues. Trimming took 1 base from V and 2 from J, leaving 10 bases between them. The sequencing sample was made of PBMCs or a T cell subset sorted from them (not recorded which). The clonotype was recovered from an adult woman who had mild COVID-19 (a few samples of this study predate the infection). Cell type and time point are not known. The chain is built from TRBV6-4 and TRBJ2-3; possibly TRBD1 for D (5 bases). The DNA of the CDR3 is TGTGCCAGCAGTGACTGGGGCCTCGACACAGATACGCAGTATTTT. Encoded protein: CASSDWGLDTDTQYF.